Each of the 29 T cell receptor beta chains below was sequenced from the same sample in a study of T-cell reconstitution after alpha-beta-depleted transplantation in children. As it was prepared, the TCRbeta library received unique molecular identifiers. TCRdb reprocessed the PCR reads with MiXCR, giving one entry per CDR3 protein. The table records 300,000 to 350,000 distinct CDR3 sequences, around 25% of them present only once. The sequences come from PBMCs, mostly from graft donor cells, collected 180 days after TCRalphabeta/CD19-depleted stem cell transplant. These TCRs come from a male patient between 5 and 17 years old who had a stem cell transplant for acute lymphoblastic leukemia, so the T cells may come from the graft donor.

This chain links TRBV7-3 with TRBJ2-2, with 9 nucleotides matching TRBD2. CDR1 is SGHTA and CDR2 is FQGTGA in the germline V gene. This CDR3 has 17 amino acids. Germline trimming cut 5 bases from V and 6 bases from J; bases unmatched to any gene: 13. CDR3: CASSLAQIAGVAGELFF. In nucleotides, the CDR3 is TGTGCCAGCAGCCTCGCCCAGATAGCGGGAGTGGCCGGGGAGCTGTTTTTT.

The chain uses TRBV20-1 and TRBJ2-6; TRBD1 matches at 7 bases. The CDR3 is 15 residues long. V was pared by 0 bases and J by 4 bases, with 3 bases of the junction left unmatched. Germline V gene lookup returns CDR1 DFQATT and CDR2 SNEGSKA (reference sequence). The CDR3 loop reads CSAREGGAGANVLTF. CDR3 nucleotide sequence: TGCAGTGCTAGAGAAGGGGGCGCCGGGGCCAACGTCCTGACTTTC.

This rearrangement joins TRBV10-3 to TRBJ2-1, with 8 bases fitting TRBD1. The V segment lost 5 bases and the J segment 6 bases; nucleotides outside the gene matches: 9. The CDR3 has 15 amino acids. Germline V CDR1 and CDR2: ENHRY, SYGVKD. Written as DNA, the CDR3 is TGTGCCATCAGTTCGAACGACAGGGGCATCAATGAGCAGTTCTTC. Protein: CAISSNDRGINEQFF.

The rearrangement uses TRBV10-1 and TRBJ1-3; D is unresolved. Germline V CDR1 and CDR2: WNHNN, SYGVQD (reference sequence). V lost 1 base and J 0 bases, leaving 13 bases between the germline ends. This CDR3 is 17 amino acids long. CDR3 DNA: TGCGCCAGCAGTGAGTGGAGGATCGCCCCCTCTGGAAACACCATATATTTT. Its protein is CASSEWRIAPSGNTIYF.

CDR3 protein: CSVAPTDRVGSYEQYF. The CDR3 nucleotides are TGCAGCGTTGCCCCTACCGACAGGGTCGGCTCCTACGAGCAGTACTTC. The chain links TRBV29-1 to TRBJ2-7; 7 nucleotides match TRBD1. The CDR3 consists of 16 residues. V gave up 4 bases and J gave up 0 bases; unmatched junction bases: 12. Germline V gene data show CDR1 as SQVTM and CDR2 as ANQGSEA.

The CDR3 here is CASSQDLANSGANVLTF. Here the CDR3 DNA reads TGCGCCAGCAGCCAAGATTTGGCAAACTCTGGGGCCAACGTCCTGACTTTC. V is TRBV4-1 and J is TRBJ2-6; D gene uncertain. The CDR3 is 17 amino acids. Germline V gene sequence: CDR1 MGHRA, CDR2 YSYEKL. V was clipped by 0 bases and J by 0 bases, with 9 bases between them.

The genes are TRBV3-1 and TRBJ2-7; D ambiguous. The CDR3 totals 14 residues. The V gene's germline CDR1 is LGHDT and CDR2 YNNKEL (reference sequence). Trimming shortened V by 2 bases and J by 3 bases, and 11 bases separated the two germline ends. The CDR3 is CASSQQVTDYEQYF. Here the CDR3 DNA reads TGTGCCAGCAGCCAACAGGTGACGGACTACGAGCAGTACTTC.

The chain has TRBV7-9 and TRBJ2-1; D unclear. The CDR3 totals 13 residues. V was clipped by 5 bases and J by 8 bases, with 13 bases between them. CDR1 SEHNR and CDR2 FQNEAQ come from the germline V gene (reference sequence). CDR3 in DNA: TGTGCCAGCAGCGCCATGGTTCGGGATGAGCAGTTCTTC. Its protein product is CASSAMVRDEQFF.

This clonotype was picked up a small number of times. The genes are TRBV5-1 and TRBJ2-3, with D tentatively TRBD2 (6 bases). V shed 0 bases and J shed 4 bases, with 15 bases lying between them. Germline lookup yields CDR1 SGHRS and CDR2 YFSETQ. The CDR3 contains 16 residues. CDR3 protein: CASSLAGLPRPDTQYF. The CDR3 coding sequence is TGCGCCAGCAGCTTGGCCGGACTACCCAGACCAGATACGCAGTATTTT.

In DNA, the CDR3 is TGTGCCAGCAGCCTTGGACGGGACACCTACGAGCAGTACTTC. Translated: CASSLGRDTYEQYF. The chain uses TRBV12-3 or TRBV12-4 and TRBJ2-7; D perhaps matches TRBD1 (6 bases). The CDR3 consists of 14 residues. Between the trimmed V and J ends, which lost 6 bases and 2 bases, there was a span of 14 bases.

This clonotype has just a few counts. The rearrangement links TRBV7-2 to TRBJ1-2; D may be TRBD1 (6 bases). Per the germline V gene, CDR1 is SGHTA and CDR2 is FQGNSA. Trimming pared 1 base from V and 3 bases from J, leaving 12 bases between. This CDR3 is built from 15 residues. The CDR3 sequence: CASSLVGGGDYGYTF. As DNA, the CDR3 is TGTGCCAGCAGCTTAGTCGGAGGGGGGGACTATGGCTACACCTTC.

V usage is TRBV5-1 and J usage is TRBJ2-1, with TRBD2 matching 9 bases. This CDR3 is built from 15 residues. Germline CDR1 reads SGHRS; CDR2 reads YFSETQ. Trimming cost V 6 bases and J 7 bases; bases outside gene matches: 11. CDR3 coding DNA: TGCGCCAGCACCCCTCCGGGACTAGCTGGAAATGAGCAGTTCTTC. It encodes CASTPPGLAGNEQFF.

The J gene is TRBJ2-1, the V gene TRBV7-9; no reliable D call. CDR1 and CDR2 from the germline V gene are SEHNR and FQNEAQ (reference sequence). The CDR3 covers 11 residues. V lost 5 bases and J 12 bases, leaving 11 bases between the germline ends. The CDR3 bases are TGTGCCAGCAGCATTACAGAGTGGCAGTTCTTC. Amino acid sequence: CASSITEWQFF. Full variable domain (outside the CDR3, taken from reference TRBV7-9 and TRBJ2-1): DTGVSQNPRHKITKRGQNVTFRCDPISEHNRLYWYRQTLGQGPEFLTYFQNEAQLEKSRLLSDRFSAERPKGSFSTLEIQRTEQGDSAMYLCASSITEWQFFGPGTRLTVL.

This clonotype has more than one count but fewer than ten. This chain connects TRBV20-1 to TRBJ2-5; D call uncertain. The CDR3 runs 14 residues. The V end lost 0 bases, the J end lost 7 bases, and 15 bases lay between the germline ends. CDR1 is DFQATT and CDR2 is SNEGSKA in the germline V gene (reference sequence). The CDR3 here is CSARDSQAKVTQYF. The CDR3, as DNA: TGCAGTGCTAGAGATTCCCAGGCTAAGGTGACCCAGTACTTC.

The gene calls are TRBV6-5 and TRBJ2-3; D is possibly TRBD1 or TRBD2 (6 bases each). This CDR3 has 16 residues. V lost 2 bases to trimming and J lost 4 bases, with 16 bases between them. Germline values: CDR1 MNHEY, CDR2 SVGAGI. DNA of the CDR3: TGTGCCAGCAGTTACGCGCGCGCCGGGGGCCCAGATACGCAGTATTTT. It is translated as CASSYARAGGPDTQYF.

This clonotype was seen a handful of times. This chain uses TRBV12-5 with TRBJ1-6; no reliable D call. The V end lost 0 bases, the J end lost 7 bases, and 4 bases lay between the germline ends. This CDR3 has 13 residues. Germline V gives CDR1 LGHNT, CDR2 FRNRAP. The CDR3 coding sequence is TGTGCTAGTGGTTTGGTAATCAATTCACCCCTCCACTTT. Translation: CASGLVINSPLHF.

This clonotype was picked up a small number of times. J is TRBJ2-5 and V is TRBV12-3 or TRBV12-4; a weak D match, TRBD1 (5 bases). The CDR3 extends over 15 amino acids. Trimming took 6 bases from V and 1 from J, leaving 15 bases between them. This CDR3 reads CASSLGAGTQETQYF. CDR3 bases: TGTGCCAGCAGCCTAGGGGCCGGTACCCAAGAGACCCAGTACTTC.

V is TRBV25-1 and J is TRBJ2-3; no reliable D call. The CDR3 has 13 residues. Germline CDR1 and CDR2: MGHDK and SYGVNS. Trimming took off 2 bases at V and 7 bases at J, with 10 bases between the two ends. The DNA of the CDR3 is TGTGCCAGCAGTGAAGTAGGGCCTAATACGCAGTATTTT. This encodes CASSEVGPNTQYF.

This clonotype has ten or more counts. The chain uses TRBV29-1 and TRBJ2-5; D is perhaps TRBD2 (6 bases). CDR3 length equals 11 residues. Trimming pared 3 bases from V and 4 bases from J, leaving 6 bases between. The germline V gene has CDR1 SQVTM and CDR2 ANQGSEA. The CDR3, as DNA: TGCAGCGTTGAGGGGGGAGAGACCCAGTACTTC. Its translation is CSVEGGETQYF.

The sample holds a few counts of this clonotype. The V call is TRBV20-1, the J call TRBJ2-7; D is unclear. The germline V gene has CDR1 DFQATT and CDR2 SNEGSKA (reference sequence). Trimming stripped 3 bases from V and 7 bases from J, with 13 bases between. This CDR3 has 12 residues. The chain's CDR3 is CSASGRVGEQYF. CDR3 DNA sequence: TGCAGTGCTAGCGGTCGTGTGGGGGAGCAGTACTTC.

The chain couples TRBV14 to TRBJ2-7; 9 bases are a match to TRBD2. The CDR3 has 14 amino acids. With V trimmed by 4 bases and J by 4 bases, 5 bases remained unmatched. Germline V gives CDR1 SGHDN, CDR2 FVKESK. This CDR3 is CASSRGLAWYEQYF. The CDR3 nucleotides are TGTGCCAGCAGCCGAGGACTAGCGTGGTACGAGCAGTACTTC.

This clonotype was observed at least ten times. The genes are TRBV7-2 and TRBJ2-7; D gene uncertain. Trimming took 3 bases from V and 4 from J, leaving 10 bases between them. The CDR3 length is 13 residues. The V gene's germline CDR1 is SGHTA and CDR2 FQGNSA. The CDR3 sequence: CASSFFELYEQYF. CDR3 sequence (DNA): TGTGCCAGCAGCTTCTTTGAGTTGTACGAGCAGTACTTC.

The CDR3 region has the DNA TGTGCCAGTAGGCCGCCTGACAGGGCCCACTATGGCTACACCTTC. Protein: CASRPPDRAHYGYTF. The genes are TRBV19 and TRBJ1-2, with 7 positions matching TRBD1. Germline V lookup: CDR1 LNHDA, CDR2 SQIVND (reference sequence). CDR3 length: 15 residues. Unmatched junction bases numbered 10, after V lost 6 bases and J lost 3 bases.

V usage is TRBV5-6 and J usage is TRBJ2-2; D is undetermined. The CDR3 runs to 15 residues. Germline V gene data show CDR1 as SGHDT and CDR2 as YYEEEE. The V end lost 1 base, the J end lost 5 bases, and 12 bases lay between the germline ends. The CDR3, as DNA: TGTGCCAGCAGCTTGCCAACTCTCCTGACCGGGGAGCTGTTTTTT. Residues: CASSLPTLLTGELFF.

This clonotype has ten or more counts. J is TRBJ2-4 and V is TRBV7-9; D perhaps matches TRBD1 (7 bases). The germline V gene encodes CDR1 SEHNR and CDR2 FQNEAQ (reference sequence). The CDR3 totals 15 residues. Trimming took off 6 bases at V and 0 bases at J, with 12 bases between the two ends. The CDR3 DNA sequence: TGTGCCAGCAGTCCAGGGGGGCTAGCCAAAAACATTCAGTACTTC. It codes for CASSPGGLAKNIQYF.

V gene TRBV6-1 combines with J gene TRBJ2-1; 7 bases map to TRBD2. CDR1 and CDR2 from the germline V gene are MNHNS and SASEGT. V lost 8 bases, J lost 7 bases, and 5 bases stayed unmatched. The CDR3 is made up of 12 amino acids. The CDR3 sequence: CASGRAGNEQFF. The DNA of the CDR3 is TGTGCCAGCGGGAGGGCGGGGAATGAGCAGTTCTTC.

This chain uses TRBV7-6 with TRBJ1-5; 10 bases match TRBD1. V lost 1 base and J lost 5; bases outside the gene matches: 8. The CDR3 spans 17 residues. Germline assignment: CDR1 SGHVS and CDR2 FNYEAQ. The DNA for the CDR3 is TGTGCCAGCAGCTTAGGTACAAGAGGGACAGGGGATCAGCCCCAGCATTTT. Its protein is CASSLGTRGTGDQPQHF. The complete variable domain, with remaining parts taken from reference TRBV7-6 and TRBJ1-5, reads GAGVSQSPRYKVTKRGQDVALRCDPISGHVSLYWYRQALGQGPEFLTYFNYEAQQDKSGLPNDRFSAERPEGSISTLTIQRTEQRDSAMYRCASSLGTRGTGDQPQHFGDGTRLSIL.

The CDR3 bases are TGCAGTGCTTTAGACTTTTCTAGCGGGAGCCCATTCTTC. This translates into CSALDFSSGSPFF. The chain recombines TRBV20-1 with TRBJ2-1; TRBD2 agrees at 10 bases. This CDR3 is built from 13 residues. The V gene end was trimmed by 5 bases and the J gene end by 16 bases; junction bases not matched to a gene: 14. Looked up from germline, CDR1 is DFQATT and CDR2 is SNEGSKA (reference sequence).

The genes are TRBV3-1 and TRBJ2-1, with 9 bases matching TRBD1. CDR1 is LGHDT, CDR2 YNNKEL, per germline (reference sequence). V lost 0 bases, J lost 7 bases, and 10 bases stayed unmatched. There are 17 residues in the CDR3. The CDR3 bases are TGTGCCAGCAGCCAAGATCTTCCGGACAGGGGTTTTAATGAGCAGTTCTTC. Translation: CASSQDLPDRGFNEQFF.